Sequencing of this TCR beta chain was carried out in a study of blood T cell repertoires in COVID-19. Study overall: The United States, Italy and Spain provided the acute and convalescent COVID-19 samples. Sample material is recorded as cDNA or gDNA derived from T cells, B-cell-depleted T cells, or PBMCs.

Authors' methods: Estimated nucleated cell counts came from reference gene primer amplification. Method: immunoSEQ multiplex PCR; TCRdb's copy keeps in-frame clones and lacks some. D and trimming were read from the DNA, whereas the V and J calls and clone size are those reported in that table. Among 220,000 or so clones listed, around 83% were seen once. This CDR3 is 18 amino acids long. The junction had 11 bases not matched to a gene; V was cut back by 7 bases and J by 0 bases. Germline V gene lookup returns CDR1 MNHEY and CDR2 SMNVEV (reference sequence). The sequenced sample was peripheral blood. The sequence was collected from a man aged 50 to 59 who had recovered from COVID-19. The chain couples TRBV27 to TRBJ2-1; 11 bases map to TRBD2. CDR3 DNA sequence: TGTGCCAGCACCAGACTAGCGGGATTGTTGTTCTCCTACAATGAGCAGTTCTTC. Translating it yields CASTRLAGLLFSYNEQFF.